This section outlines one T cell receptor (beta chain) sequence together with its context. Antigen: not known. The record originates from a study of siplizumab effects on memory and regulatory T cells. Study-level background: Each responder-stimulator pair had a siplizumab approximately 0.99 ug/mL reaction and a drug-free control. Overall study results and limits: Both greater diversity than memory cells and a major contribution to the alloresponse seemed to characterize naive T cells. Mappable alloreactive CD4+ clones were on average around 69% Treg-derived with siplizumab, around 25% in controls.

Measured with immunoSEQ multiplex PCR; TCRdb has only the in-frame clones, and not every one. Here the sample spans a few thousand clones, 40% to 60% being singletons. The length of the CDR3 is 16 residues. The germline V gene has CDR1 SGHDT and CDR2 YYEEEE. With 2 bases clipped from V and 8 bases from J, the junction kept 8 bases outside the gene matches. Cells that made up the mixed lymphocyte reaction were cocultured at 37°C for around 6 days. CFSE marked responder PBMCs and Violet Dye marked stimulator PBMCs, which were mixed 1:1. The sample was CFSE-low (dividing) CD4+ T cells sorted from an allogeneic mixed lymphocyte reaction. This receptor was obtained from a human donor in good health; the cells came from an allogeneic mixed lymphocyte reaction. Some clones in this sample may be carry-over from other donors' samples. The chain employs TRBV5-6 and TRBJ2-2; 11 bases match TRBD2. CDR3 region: CASSFRTSGRRGELFF. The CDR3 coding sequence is TGTGCCAGCAGCTTTAGGACTAGCGGGCGAAGGGGGGAGCTGTTTTTT.